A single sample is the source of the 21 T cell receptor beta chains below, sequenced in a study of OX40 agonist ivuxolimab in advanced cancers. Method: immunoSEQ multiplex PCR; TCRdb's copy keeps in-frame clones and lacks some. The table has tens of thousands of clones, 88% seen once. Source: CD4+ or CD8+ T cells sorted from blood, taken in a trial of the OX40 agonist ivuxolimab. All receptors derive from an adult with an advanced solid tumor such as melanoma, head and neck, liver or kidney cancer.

CDR3 region: CASSEYETQYF. The CDR3 DNA follows: TGTGCCAGCAGTGAATACGAGACCCAGTACTTC. The genes are TRBV2 and TRBJ2-5; D remains unclear. This CDR3 contains 11 residues. V lost 2 bases and J 5 bases, leaving 3 bases between the germline ends. Germline CDR1 is SNHLY and CDR2 is FYNNEI.

CDR3 residues: CASSLVGQGVAQYF. The CDR3, as DNA: TGTGCCAGCAGTTTAGTGGGACAGGGAGTGGCCCAGTACTTC. This chain links TRBV27 with TRBJ2-5; TRBD1 aligns across 9 bases. The trim removed 2 bases at V and 9 bases at J, leaving 7 bases unmatched. This CDR3 contains 14 residues. From germline, CDR1 is MNHEY and CDR2 SMNVEV (reference sequence).

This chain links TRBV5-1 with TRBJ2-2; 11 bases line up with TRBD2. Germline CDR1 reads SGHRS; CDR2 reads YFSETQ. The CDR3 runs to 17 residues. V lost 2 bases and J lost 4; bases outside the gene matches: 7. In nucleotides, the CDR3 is TGCGCCAGCAGCTTTATAGCGGGAGGGCCGGGCACCGGGGAGCTGTTTTTT. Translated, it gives CASSFIAGGPGTGELFF.

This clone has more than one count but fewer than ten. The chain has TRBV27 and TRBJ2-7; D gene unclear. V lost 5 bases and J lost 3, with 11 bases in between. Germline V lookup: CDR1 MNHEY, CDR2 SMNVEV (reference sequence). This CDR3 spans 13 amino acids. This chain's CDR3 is CASSPPEDYEQYF. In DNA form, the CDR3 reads TGTGCCAGCAGTCCCCCCGAAGACTACGAGCAGTACTTC.

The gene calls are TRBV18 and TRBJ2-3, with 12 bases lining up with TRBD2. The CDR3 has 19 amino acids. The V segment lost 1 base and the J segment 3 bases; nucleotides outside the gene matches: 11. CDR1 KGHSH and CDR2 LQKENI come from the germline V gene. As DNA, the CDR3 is TGTGCCAGCTCACCACTCGAACTAGCGGGAGGAAAAGAGACAGATACGCAGTATTTT. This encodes CASSPLELAGGKETDTQYF.

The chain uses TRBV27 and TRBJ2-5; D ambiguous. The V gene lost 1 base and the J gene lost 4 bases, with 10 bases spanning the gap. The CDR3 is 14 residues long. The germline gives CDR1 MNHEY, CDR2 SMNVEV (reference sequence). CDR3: CASSLFGQVETQYF. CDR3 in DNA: TGTGCCAGCAGTTTATTTGGGCAGGTAGAGACCCAGTACTTC.

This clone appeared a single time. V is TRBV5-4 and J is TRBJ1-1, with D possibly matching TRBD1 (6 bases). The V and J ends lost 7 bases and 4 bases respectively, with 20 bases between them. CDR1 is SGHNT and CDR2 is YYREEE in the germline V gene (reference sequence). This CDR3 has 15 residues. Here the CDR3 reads CASSRERGGGTEAFF. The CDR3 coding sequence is TGTGCCAGCTCACGGGAGCGGGGAGGGGGCACTGAAGCTTTCTTT.

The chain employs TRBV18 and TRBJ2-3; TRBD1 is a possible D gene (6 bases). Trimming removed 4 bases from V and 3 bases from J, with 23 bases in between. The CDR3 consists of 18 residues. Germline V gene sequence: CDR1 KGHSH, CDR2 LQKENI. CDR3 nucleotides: TGTGCCAGCTCACTATACTCCCTGGCAGGGGATATTACAGATACGCAGTATTTT. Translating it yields CASSLYSLAGDITDTQYF. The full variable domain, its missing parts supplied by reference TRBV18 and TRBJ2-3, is NAGVMQNPRHLVRRRGQEARLRCSPMKGHSHVYWYRQLPEEGLKFMVYLQKENIIDESGMPKERFSAEFPKEGPSILRIQQVVRGDSAAYFCASSLYSLAGDITDTQYFGPGTRLTVL.

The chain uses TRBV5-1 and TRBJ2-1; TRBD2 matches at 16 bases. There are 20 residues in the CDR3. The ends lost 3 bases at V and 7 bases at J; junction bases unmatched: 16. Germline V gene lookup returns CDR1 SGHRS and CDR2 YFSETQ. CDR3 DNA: TGCGCCAGCAGCTCGGGACTAGCGGGAGGGCTAAAAACCTCGAGGAATGAGCAGTTCTTC. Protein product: CASSSGLAGGLKTSRNEQFF.

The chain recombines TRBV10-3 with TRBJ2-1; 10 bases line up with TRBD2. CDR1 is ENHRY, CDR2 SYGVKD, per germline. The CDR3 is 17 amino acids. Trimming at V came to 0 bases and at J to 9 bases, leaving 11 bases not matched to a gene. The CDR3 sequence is CAISESGLAGAKGEQFF. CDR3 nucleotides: TGTGCCATCAGTGAGTCTGGGCTAGCGGGAGCCAAGGGTGAGCAGTTCTTC.

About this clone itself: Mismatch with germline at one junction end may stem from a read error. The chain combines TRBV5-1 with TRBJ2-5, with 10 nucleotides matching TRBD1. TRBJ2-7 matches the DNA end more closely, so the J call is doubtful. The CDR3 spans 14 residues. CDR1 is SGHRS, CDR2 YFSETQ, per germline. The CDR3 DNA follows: TGCGCCAGCACCTTGGGACAGGGGTGGGACGAGCAGTACTTC. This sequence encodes CASTLGQGWDEQYF.

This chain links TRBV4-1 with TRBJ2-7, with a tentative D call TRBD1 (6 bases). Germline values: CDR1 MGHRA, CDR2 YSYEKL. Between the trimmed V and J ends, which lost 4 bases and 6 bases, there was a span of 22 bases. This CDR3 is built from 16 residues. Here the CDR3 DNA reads TGCGCCAGCAGCCTCTCCAGGGGTATATTGACGAGCGAGCAGTACTTC. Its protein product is CASSLSRGILTSEQYF.

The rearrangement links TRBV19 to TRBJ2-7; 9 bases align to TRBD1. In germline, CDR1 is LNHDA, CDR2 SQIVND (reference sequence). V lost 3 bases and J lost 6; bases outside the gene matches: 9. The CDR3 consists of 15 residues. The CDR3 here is CASSMIAGQGREQYF. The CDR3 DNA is TGTGCCAGTAGTATGATAGCCGGACAGGGGCGCGAGCAGTACTTC.

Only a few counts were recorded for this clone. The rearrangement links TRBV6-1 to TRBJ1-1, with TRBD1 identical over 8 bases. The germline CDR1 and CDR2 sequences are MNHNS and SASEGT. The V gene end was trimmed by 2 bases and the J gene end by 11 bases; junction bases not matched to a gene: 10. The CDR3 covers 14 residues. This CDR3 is CASSENGQGTSAFF. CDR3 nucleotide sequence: TGTGCCAGCAGTGAAAATGGACAGGGAACATCGGCTTTCTTT.

CDR3 residues: CASSWGLAGAGGYNEQFF. CDR3 bases: TGTGCCAGCAGCTGGGGACTAGCGGGAGCAGGGGGTTACAATGAGCAGTTCTTC. This rearrangement joins TRBV7-9 to TRBJ2-1; 14 positions match TRBD2. Losses at the gene ends were 4 bases for V and 4 bases for J; bases not matched to a gene: 9. Germline assignment: CDR1 SEHNR and CDR2 FQNEAQ (reference sequence). The CDR3 is 18 residues long.

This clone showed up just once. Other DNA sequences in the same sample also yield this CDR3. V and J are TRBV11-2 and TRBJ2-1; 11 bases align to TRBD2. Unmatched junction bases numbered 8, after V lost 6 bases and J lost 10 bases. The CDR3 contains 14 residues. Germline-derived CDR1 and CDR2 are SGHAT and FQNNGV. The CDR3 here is CASRNSGRAWEQFF. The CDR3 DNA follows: TGTGCCAGCAGGAATAGCGGGAGGGCCTGGGAGCAGTTCTTC.

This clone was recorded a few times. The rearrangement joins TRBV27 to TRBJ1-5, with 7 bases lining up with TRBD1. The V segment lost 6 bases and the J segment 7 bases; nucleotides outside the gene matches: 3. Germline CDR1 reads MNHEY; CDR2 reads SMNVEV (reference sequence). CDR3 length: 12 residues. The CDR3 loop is CASRQQGQPQHF. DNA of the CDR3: TGTGCCAGCAGACAACAGGGGCAGCCCCAGCATTTT.

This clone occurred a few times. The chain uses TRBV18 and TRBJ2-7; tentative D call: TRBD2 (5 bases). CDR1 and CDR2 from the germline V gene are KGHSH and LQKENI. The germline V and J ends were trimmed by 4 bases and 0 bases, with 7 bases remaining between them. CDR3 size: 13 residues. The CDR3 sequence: CASSRESSYEQYF. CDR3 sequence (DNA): TGTGCCAGCTCACGGGAGAGCTCCTACGAGCAGTACTTC.

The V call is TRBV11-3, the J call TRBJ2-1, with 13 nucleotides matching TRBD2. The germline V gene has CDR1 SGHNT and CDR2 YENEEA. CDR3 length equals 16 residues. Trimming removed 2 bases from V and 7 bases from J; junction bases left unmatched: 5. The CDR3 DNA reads TGTGCCAGCAGCTTATTCGGACTAGCGGGAGAGAATGAGCAGTTCTTC. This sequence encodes CASSLFGLAGENEQFF.

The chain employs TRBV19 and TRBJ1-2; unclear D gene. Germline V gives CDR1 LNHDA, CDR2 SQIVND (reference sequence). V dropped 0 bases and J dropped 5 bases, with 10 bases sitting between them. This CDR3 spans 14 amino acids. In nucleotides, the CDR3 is TGTGCCAGTAGTATAGATTCGCGTGTATATGGCTACACCTTC. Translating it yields CASSIDSRVYGYTF. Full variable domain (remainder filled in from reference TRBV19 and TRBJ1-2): DGGITQSPKYLFRKEGQNVTLSCEQNLNHDAMYWYRQDPGQGLRLIYYSQIVNDFQKGDIAEGYSVSREKKESFPLTVTSAQKNPTAFYLCASSIDSRVYGYTFGSGTRLTVV.

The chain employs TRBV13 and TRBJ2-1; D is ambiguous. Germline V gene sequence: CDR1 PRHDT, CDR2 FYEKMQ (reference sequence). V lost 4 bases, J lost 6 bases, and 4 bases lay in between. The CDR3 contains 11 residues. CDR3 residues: CASSWVNEQFF. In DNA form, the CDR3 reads TGTGCCAGCAGCTGGGTCAATGAGCAGTTCTTC.